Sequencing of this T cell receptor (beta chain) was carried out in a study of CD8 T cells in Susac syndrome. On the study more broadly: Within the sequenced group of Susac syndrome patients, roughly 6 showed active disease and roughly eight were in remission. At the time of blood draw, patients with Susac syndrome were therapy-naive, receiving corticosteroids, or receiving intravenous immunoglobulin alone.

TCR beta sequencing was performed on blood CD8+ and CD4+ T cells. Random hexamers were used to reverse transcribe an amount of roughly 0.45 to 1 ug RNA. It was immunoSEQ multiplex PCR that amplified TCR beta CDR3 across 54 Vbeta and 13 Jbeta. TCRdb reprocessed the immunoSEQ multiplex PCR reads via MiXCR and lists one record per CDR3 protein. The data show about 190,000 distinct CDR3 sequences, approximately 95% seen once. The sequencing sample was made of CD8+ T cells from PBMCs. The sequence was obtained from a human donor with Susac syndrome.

This CDR3 reads CASSRWNEQFF. The CDR3 coding sequence is TGTGCCAGCAGCCGATGGAATGAGCAGTTCTTC. This sequence joins TRBV27 and TRBJ2-1; D is unclear. This CDR3 is 11 amino acids long. The ends were cut back, 6 bases at V and 7 bases at J, with 7 bases in the middle. Germline CDR1 MNHEY, CDR2 SMNVEV (reference sequence).